This T cell receptor beta chain stems from a study of blood T cell repertoires in COVID-19. For the study at large: The origin of the acute and convalescent COVID-19 samples was the United States, Italy and Spain. PBMCs, B-cell-depleted T cells, or T cells provided the cDNA or gDNA that made up the material.

Original methodology: Nucleated cell number was recorded as an estimate derived from reference gene primer amplification. This table comes from immunoSEQ multiplex PCR, and its TCRdb copy is limited to in-frame clones, with some not included. The DNA gave D and trimming, while V, J and clone size come from that table. The repertoire has some 45,000 clones, roughly 90% of them found once; the top ten carry around 2.4%. This clonotype was obtained from a human donor in a cohort sampled during active COVID-19. The sequencing input was peripheral blood.

The CDR3: CAWSLPYYEQYF. CDR3 DNA sequence: TGTGCCTGGAGTCTCCCCTATTACGAGCAGTACTTC. The rearrangement joins TRBV30 to TRBJ2-7; no firm D call. CDR3 length equals 12 residues. V lost 2 bases to trimming and J lost 4 bases, with 9 bases between them. The germline V gene encodes CDR1 GTSNPN and CDR2 SVGIG (reference sequence).